These T cell receptor beta chains were read from a single sample in a study of OX40 agonist ivuxolimab in advanced cancers. Generated by immunoSEQ multiplex PCR, the TCRdb table keeps only in-frame clones and is missing some. The repertoire holds 63,000 or so clones, about 91% seen once, with 2% to 2.5% in the top ten. The sequences come from CD4+ or CD8+ T cells sorted from blood, collected in a trial of the OX40 agonist ivuxolimab. Receptors originate from an adult with an advanced solid tumor such as melanoma, head and neck, liver or kidney cancer. The CDR3 runs from the conserved cysteine through the conserved F or W. D genes are given only for firm matches. Size values are once, few and many counts, or a class for expanded clones, and some rows have none.

j_call: TRBJ2-5; clone_size: NA; v_call: TRBV2; d_call: NA; cdr3_nt: TGTGCCAGCAGTGAATCGCGGGTCATACAAGAGACCCAGTACTTC; cdr3_aa: CASSESRVIQETQYF
j_call: TRBJ1-2; clone_size: NA; v_call: TRBV5-1; d_call: NA; cdr3_nt: TGCGCCAGCAGCGCTATCGGGAGCGGCTACACCTTC; cdr3_aa: CASSAIGSGYTF
j_call: TRBJ1-1; clone_size: NA; v_call: TRBV11-2; d_call: NA; cdr3_nt: TGTGCCAGCAGCTTAGACGTCGACCTTGAAGCTTTCTTT; cdr3_aa: CASSLDVDLEAFF
j_call: TRBJ2-5; clone_size: NA; v_call: TRBV2; d_call: NA; cdr3_nt: TGTGCCAGCAGTGCCTCAGGGCGGGTTTCGGAGACCCAGTACTTC; cdr3_aa: CASSASGRVSETQYF
j_call: TRBJ2-2; clone_size: NA; v_call: TRBV7-2; d_call: NA; cdr3_nt: TGTGCCAGCAGCTTAGGTGGGACACAAAACACCGGGGAGCTGTTTTTT; cdr3_aa: CASSLGGTQNTGELFF
j_call: TRBJ1-5; clone_size: few; v_call: TRBV15; d_call: NA; cdr3_nt: TGTGCCACCAGCAGAGATAGGGGTCAGCCCCAGCATTTT; cdr3_aa: CATSRDRGQPQHF
j_call: TRBJ1-2; clone_size: NA; v_call: TRBV7-8; d_call: NA; cdr3_nt: TGTGCCAGCAGCTTTAGGGAAGGAAGGGAGCGACCTAACTATGGCTACACCTTC; cdr3_aa: CASSFREGRERPNYGYTF
j_call: TRBJ2-2; clone_size: NA; v_call: TRBV28; d_call: NA; cdr3_nt: TGTGCCAGCAGTCCCTCCGCCGGGGAGCTGTTTTTT; cdr3_aa: CASSPSAGELFF
j_call: TRBJ2-1; clone_size: NA; v_call: TRBV27; d_call: TRBD1; cdr3_nt: TGTGCCAGCAGGGTTGGGACAGGCGCCTACAATGAGCAGTTCTTC; cdr3_aa: CASRVGTGAYNEQFF
j_call: TRBJ1-1; clone_size: few; v_call: TRBV7-2; d_call: TRBD1; cdr3_nt: TGTGCCAGCAGACGACCGGGACAGGGGCCGGGCACTGAAGCTTTCTTT; cdr3_aa: CASRRPGQGPGTEAFF
j_call: TRBJ2-5; clone_size: NA; v_call: TRBV4-1; d_call: NA; cdr3_nt: TGCGCCAGCAGCCGCCTCGCTTCGGAGACCCAGTACTTC; cdr3_aa: CASSRLASETQYF
j_call: TRBJ1-1; clone_size: NA; v_call: TRBV19; d_call: TRBD1; cdr3_nt: TGTGCCAGTAGTAAAGGACAGGGCACTGAAGCTTTCTTT; cdr3_aa: CASSKGQGTEAFF
j_call: TRBJ1-1; clone_size: NA; v_call: TRBV18; d_call: NA; cdr3_nt: TGTGCCAGCTCACCACCCAGAGGGAACACTGAAGCTTTCTTT; cdr3_aa: CASSPPRGNTEAFF
j_call: TRBJ1-1; clone_size: NA; v_call: TRBV29-1; d_call: TRBD1; cdr3_nt: TGCAGCGCCCGAATAGGGACAGGGGGCGCGACTGAAGCTTTCTTT; cdr3_aa: CSARIGTGGATEAFF
j_call: TRBJ1-4; clone_size: NA; v_call: TRBV7-9; d_call: NA; cdr3_nt: TGTGCCAGCAGCTTAGGACACGGCTTTAATGAAAAACTGTTTTTT; cdr3_aa: CASSLGHGFNEKLFF
j_call: TRBJ2-2; clone_size: NA; v_call: TRBV5-4; d_call: NA; cdr3_nt: TGTGCCAGCAGCTTGAGGGGGACTACCGCGAACACCGGGGAGCTGTTTTTT; cdr3_aa: CASSLRGTTANTGELFF
j_call: TRBJ2-5; clone_size: NA; v_call: TRBV18; d_call: NA; cdr3_nt: TGTGCCAGCTCACGTGGTTTAGCGGCATCCCAAGAGACCCAGTACTTC; cdr3_aa: CASSRGLAASQETQYF
j_call: TRBJ2-7; clone_size: NA; v_call: TRBV4-2; d_call: NA; cdr3_nt: TGTGCCAGCAGCGCAGCAGGTGGATCTTCCTACGAGCAGTACTTC; cdr3_aa: CASSAAGGSSYEQYF
j_call: TRBJ2-1; clone_size: NA; v_call: TRBV29-1; d_call: NA; cdr3_nt: TGCAGCGTTGTCTTCAGCTCCTACAATGAGCAGTTCTTC; cdr3_aa: CSVVFSSYNEQFF
j_call: TRBJ1-2; clone_size: NA; v_call: TRBV11-2; d_call: NA; cdr3_nt: TGTGCCAGCAGCTTAGATTCCCTTCGTGGCTACACCTTC; cdr3_aa: CASSLDSLRGYTF
j_call: TRBJ1-1; clone_size: once; v_call: TRBV18; d_call: TRBD1; cdr3_nt: TGTGCCAGCTCACCAAGTACAGGGGGCCTTATAAACACTGAAGCTTTCTTT; cdr3_aa: CASSPSTGGLINTEAFF
j_call: TRBJ2-1; clone_size: NA; v_call: TRBV4-1; d_call: TRBD2; cdr3_nt: TGCGCCAGCAGCCAAGATGTGGGAGGGCCCAGCTCCTACAATGAGCAGTTCTTC; cdr3_aa: CASSQDVGGPSSYNEQFF
j_call: TRBJ1-5; clone_size: NA; v_call: TRBV5-1; d_call: NA; cdr3_nt: TGCGCCAGCAGCTTGGACGGATATAGCAATCAGCCCCAGCATTTT; cdr3_aa: CASSLDGYSNQPQHF
j_call: TRBJ2-1; clone_size: NA; v_call: TRBV5-1; d_call: TRBD2; cdr3_nt: TGCGCCAGCAGCTCACTAGCGGGAGGGCCCAATGAGCAGTTCTTC; cdr3_aa: CASSSLAGGPNEQFF
j_call: TRBJ1-4; clone_size: NA; v_call: TRBV27; d_call: NA; cdr3_nt: TGTGCCAGCAGTCACAGGGTGGAAGTCGAAAAACTGTTTTTT; cdr3_aa: CASSHRVEVEKLFF
j_call: TRBJ2-7; clone_size: NA; v_call: TRBV6-1; d_call: NA; cdr3_nt: TGTGCCAGCAGTGAAGAATGGGCGAGATCCTACGAGCAGTACTTC; cdr3_aa: CASSEEWARSYEQYF
j_call: TRBJ1-1; clone_size: NA; v_call: TRBV4-1; d_call: NA; cdr3_nt: TGCGCCAGCAGCCTCTCGCGAGGCACTGAAGCTTTCTTT; cdr3_aa: CASSLSRGTEAFF
j_call: TRBJ2-3; clone_size: NA; v_call: TRBV11-2; d_call: TRBD2; cdr3_nt: TGTGCCAGCAGCTTAGGACAGGCTAGCGGGGTCACAGATACGCAGTATTTT; cdr3_aa: CASSLGQASGVTDTQYF
j_call: TRBJ2-3; clone_size: NA; v_call: TRBV2; d_call: NA; cdr3_nt: TGTGCCAGCATCAAAGGGTGGTCAGATACGCAGTATTTT; cdr3_aa: CASIKGWSDTQYF
j_call: TRBJ1-5; clone_size: NA; v_call: TRBV19; d_call: NA; cdr3_nt: TGTGCCAGTAGTTCTTGGGGAGGGGGTCAGCCCCAGCATTTT; cdr3_aa: CASSSWGGGQPQHF
j_call: TRBJ2-3; clone_size: NA; v_call: TRBV6-4; d_call: TRBD1; cdr3_nt: TGTGCCAGCAGGGAATCCCGGATCCAGGGGGCAACAGATACGCAGTATTTT; cdr3_aa: CASRESRIQGATDTQYF
j_call: TRBJ2-5; clone_size: NA; v_call: TRBV5-4; d_call: TRBD1; cdr3_nt: TGTGCCAGCAACCAACAGGGGGCGGGAGAGACCCAGTACTTC; cdr3_aa: CASNQQGAGETQYF
j_call: TRBJ1-5; clone_size: NA; v_call: TRBV11-2; d_call: NA; cdr3_nt: TGTGCCAGCAGCTTAGCGTGGCTTAGCAATCAGCCCCAGCATTTT; cdr3_aa: CASSLAWLSNQPQHF
j_call: TRBJ2-7; clone_size: NA; v_call: TRBV5-5; d_call: TRBD2; cdr3_nt: TGTGCCAGCAGCTTGGGGCTTAGCGGGAGGGGTTCCTACGAGCAGTACTTC; cdr3_aa: CASSLGLSGRGSYEQYF
j_call: TRBJ2-6; clone_size: NA; v_call: TRBV5-1; d_call: NA; cdr3_nt: TGCGCCAGCAGCACCGGAAGCTCTGGGGCCAACGTCCTGACTTTC; cdr3_aa: CASSTGSSGANVLTF
j_call: TRBJ2-5; clone_size: NA; v_call: TRBV5-1; d_call: TRBD1; cdr3_nt: TGCGCCAGCAGCAAAACAGGGGGCTTGCAAGAGACCCAGTACTTC; cdr3_aa: CASSKTGGLQETQYF
j_call: TRBJ2-3; clone_size: NA; v_call: TRBV28; d_call: NA; cdr3_nt: TGTGCCAGCAATACCAGGGGCTGGACAGATACGCAGTATTTT; cdr3_aa: CASNTRGWTDTQYF
j_call: TRBJ2-5; clone_size: NA; v_call: TRBV7-2; d_call: NA; cdr3_nt: TGTGCCAGCAGCCCTCAGCCCGGGGCAGGCCAAGAGACCCAGTACTTC; cdr3_aa: CASSPQPGAGQETQYF
j_call: TRBJ1-5; clone_size: few; v_call: TRBV9; d_call: TRBD1; cdr3_nt: TGTGCCAGCAGCGAAACAACAGGGGCCGAGGGTCAGCCCCAGCATTTT; cdr3_aa: CASSETTGAEGQPQHF
j_call: TRBJ1-4; clone_size: NA; v_call: TRBV7-8; d_call: NA; cdr3_nt: TGTGCCAGCAGCTTACTCGCAACTAATGAAAAACTGTTTTTT; cdr3_aa: CASSLLATNEKLFF
j_call: TRBJ2-7; clone_size: NA; v_call: TRBV15; d_call: TRBD2; cdr3_nt: TGTGCCACCAGCAGAGATCTAGCGGGGTTGAGCTCCTACGAGCAGTACTTC; cdr3_aa: CATSRDLAGLSSYEQYF
j_call: TRBJ1-1; clone_size: NA; v_call: TRBV6-5; d_call: NA; cdr3_nt: TGTGCCAGCAGTTTTTCCACGAACACTGAAGCTTTCTTT; cdr3_aa: CASSFSTNTEAFF
j_call: TRBJ2-7; clone_size: NA; v_call: TRBV9; d_call: TRBD1; cdr3_nt: TGTGCCAGCAGCTTTGGACAGGATCCCGCCTACGAGCAGTACTTC; cdr3_aa: CASSFGQDPAYEQYF
j_call: TRBJ2-7; clone_size: NA; v_call: TRBV7-8; d_call: TRBD2; cdr3_nt: TGTGCCAGCAGCTTACCTGGGACTAGGGAGTACTTC; cdr3_aa: CASSLPGTREYF
j_call: TRBJ2-1; clone_size: NA; v_call: TRBV5-1; d_call: NA; cdr3_nt: TGCGCCAGCAGCCCACGGGAGCGGGCGAATGAGCAGTTCTTC; cdr3_aa: CASSPRERANEQFF
j_call: TRBJ2-3; clone_size: NA; v_call: TRBV11-3; d_call: NA; cdr3_nt: TGTGCCAGCAGCCCAGTGGGCGACACAGATACGCAGTATTTT; cdr3_aa: CASSPVGDTDTQYF
j_call: TRBJ2-1; clone_size: NA; v_call: TRBV19; d_call: NA; cdr3_nt: TGTGCCACTATAGGGTGGGCCCGCAATGAGCAGTTCTTC; cdr3_aa: CATIGWARNEQFF
j_call: TRBJ2-4; clone_size: NA; v_call: TRBV27; d_call: TRBD1; cdr3_nt: TGTGCCAGCAGCAGAAACAGGGGTGACATTCAGTACTTC; cdr3_aa: CASSRNRGDIQYF